Listed here is a single TCR beta chain. The CDR3 has 15 residues. Germline V gene data show CDR1 as SNHLY and CDR2 as FYNNEI. These data are taken from a study of blood T cells in healthy people across ages. PCR was performed a second time for about 7 to 12 cycles using a sample-barcoded 5' primer and a J-beta primer mix. TCRdb passed the 5' RACE reads through MiXCR, listing each CDR3 protein once. This table has more than 650,000 distinct CDR3 sequences, 20% to 25% appearing once. The chain is built from TRBV2 and TRBJ2-5; 7 nucleotides line up with TRBD1. The end of the DNA fits TRBJ2-7 better, so the J call may be wrong. The sample consisted of blood. This sequence was found in a man in his 70s in good health. The CDR3 is CASSNLGGQIDEQYF. The CDR3 DNA follows: TGTGCCAGCAGTAACCTAGGGGGACAGATCGACGAGCAGTACTTC.